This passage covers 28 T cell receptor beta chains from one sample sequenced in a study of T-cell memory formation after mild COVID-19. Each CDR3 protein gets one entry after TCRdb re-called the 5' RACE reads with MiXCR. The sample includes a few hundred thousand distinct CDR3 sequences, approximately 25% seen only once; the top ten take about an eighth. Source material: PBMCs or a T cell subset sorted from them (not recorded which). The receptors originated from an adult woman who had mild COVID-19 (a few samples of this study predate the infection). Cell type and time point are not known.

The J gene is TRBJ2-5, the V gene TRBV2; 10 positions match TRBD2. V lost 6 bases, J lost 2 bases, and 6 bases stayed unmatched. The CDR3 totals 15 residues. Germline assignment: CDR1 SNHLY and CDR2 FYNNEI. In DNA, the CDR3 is TGTGCCAGCAGCCCGACTAGCGGGTTGCAAGAGACCCAGTACTTC. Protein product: CASSPTSGLQETQYF.

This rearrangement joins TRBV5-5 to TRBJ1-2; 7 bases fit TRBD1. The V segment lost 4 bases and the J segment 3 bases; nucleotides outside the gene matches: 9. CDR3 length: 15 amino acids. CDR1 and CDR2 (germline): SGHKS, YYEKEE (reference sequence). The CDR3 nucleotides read TGTGCCAGCAGCATTGACAGGGTGTCCGACTATGGCTACACCTTC. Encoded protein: CASSIDRVSDYGYTF.

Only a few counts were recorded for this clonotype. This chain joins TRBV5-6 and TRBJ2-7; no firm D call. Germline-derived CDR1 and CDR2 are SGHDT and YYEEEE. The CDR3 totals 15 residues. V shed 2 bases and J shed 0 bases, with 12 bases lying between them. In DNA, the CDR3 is TGTGCCAGCAGCTTTCGTTCGGAGCTCTCCTACGAGCAGTACTTC. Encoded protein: CASSFRSELSYEQYF.

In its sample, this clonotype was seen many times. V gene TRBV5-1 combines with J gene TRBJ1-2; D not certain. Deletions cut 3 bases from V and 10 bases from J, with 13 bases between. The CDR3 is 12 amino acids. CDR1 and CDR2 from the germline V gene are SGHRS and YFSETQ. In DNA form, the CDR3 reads TGCGCCAGCAGCTCCGAGAACAGTCCCTACACCTTC. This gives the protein CASSSENSPYTF.

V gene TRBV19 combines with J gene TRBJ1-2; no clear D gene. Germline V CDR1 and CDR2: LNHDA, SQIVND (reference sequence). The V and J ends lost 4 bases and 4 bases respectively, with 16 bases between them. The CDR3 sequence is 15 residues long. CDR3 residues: CASSTDHAISYGYTF. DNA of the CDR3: TGTGCCAGTAGTACCGACCACGCGATCTCCTATGGCTACACCTTC.

DNA for the CDR3: TGCAGCGTTGTCCTTATGAACACTGAAGCTTTCTTT. It encodes CSVVLMNTEAFF. The genes are TRBV29-1 and TRBJ1-1; D gene unclear. Trimming pared 4 bases from V and 0 bases from J, leaving 6 bases between. This CDR3 contains 12 residues. Germline CDR1 is SQVTM and CDR2 is ANQGSEA.

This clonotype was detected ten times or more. CDR3 nucleotides: TGTGCCAGCAGCCCGGGACACCGAGGGGAAAAACTGTTTTTT. Its translation is CASSPGHRGEKLFF. The V call is TRBV3-1, the J call TRBJ1-4; TRBD1 might be the D (6 bases). Trimming shortened V by 4 bases and J by 8 bases, and 14 bases separated the two germline ends. Germline V CDR1 and CDR2: LGHDT, YNNKEL (reference sequence). The CDR3 extends over 14 amino acids. Variable domain in full (rest from reference TRBV3-1 and TRBJ1-4): DTAVSQTPKYLVTQMGNDKSIKCEQNLGHDTMYWYKQDSKKFLKIMFSYNNKELIINETVPNRFSPKSPDKAHLNLHINSLELGDSAVYFCASSPGHRGEKLFFGSGTQLSVL.

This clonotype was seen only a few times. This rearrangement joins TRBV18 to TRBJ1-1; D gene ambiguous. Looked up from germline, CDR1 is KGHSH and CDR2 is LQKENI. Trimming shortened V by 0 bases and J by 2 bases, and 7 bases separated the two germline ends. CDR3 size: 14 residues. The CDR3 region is CASSPPTGNTEAFF. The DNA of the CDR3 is TGTGCCAGCTCACCACCGACGGGTAACACTGAAGCTTTCTTT.

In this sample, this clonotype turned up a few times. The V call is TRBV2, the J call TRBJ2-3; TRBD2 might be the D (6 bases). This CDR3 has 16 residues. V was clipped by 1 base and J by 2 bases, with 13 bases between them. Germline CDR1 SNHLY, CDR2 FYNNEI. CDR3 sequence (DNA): TGTGCCAGCAGTGAAGGTGGCGGAGGGGACACAGATACGCAGTATTTT. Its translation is CASSEGGGGDTDTQYF.

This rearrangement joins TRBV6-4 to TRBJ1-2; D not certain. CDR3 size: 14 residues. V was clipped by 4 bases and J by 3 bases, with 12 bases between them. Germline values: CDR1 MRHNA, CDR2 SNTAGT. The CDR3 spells CASSVSQADYGYTF. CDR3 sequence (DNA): TGTGCCAGCAGTGTTTCCCAGGCGGACTATGGCTACACCTTC.

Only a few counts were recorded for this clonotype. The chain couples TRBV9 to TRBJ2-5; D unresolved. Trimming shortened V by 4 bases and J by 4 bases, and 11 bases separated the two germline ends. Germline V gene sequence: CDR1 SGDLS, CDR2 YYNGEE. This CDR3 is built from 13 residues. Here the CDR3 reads CASSRSLGETQYF. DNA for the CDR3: TGTGCCAGCAGCAGGTCCCTTGGAGAGACCCAGTACTTC.

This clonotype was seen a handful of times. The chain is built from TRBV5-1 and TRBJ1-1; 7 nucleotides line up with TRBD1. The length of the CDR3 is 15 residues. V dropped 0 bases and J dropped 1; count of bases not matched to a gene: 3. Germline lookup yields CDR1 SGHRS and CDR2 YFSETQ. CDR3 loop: CASSLDRGANTEAFF. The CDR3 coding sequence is TGCGCCAGCAGCTTGGACAGGGGAGCGAACACTGAAGCTTTCTTT.

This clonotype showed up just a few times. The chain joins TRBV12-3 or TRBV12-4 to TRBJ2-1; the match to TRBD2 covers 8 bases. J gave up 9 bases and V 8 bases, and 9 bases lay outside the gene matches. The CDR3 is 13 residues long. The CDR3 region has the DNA TGTGCCAGCCGGACGGGGGGGCGAGGTGAGCAGTTCTTC. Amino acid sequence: CASRTGGRGEQFF.

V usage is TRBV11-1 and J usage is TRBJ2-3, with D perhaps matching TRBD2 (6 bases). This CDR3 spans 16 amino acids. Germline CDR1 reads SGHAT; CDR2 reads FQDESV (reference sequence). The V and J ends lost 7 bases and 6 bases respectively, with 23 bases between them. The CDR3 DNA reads TGTGCCAGCACCTCCGGGGGACGCAGCGGTATGGATACGCAGTATTTT. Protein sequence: CASTSGGRSGMDTQYF.

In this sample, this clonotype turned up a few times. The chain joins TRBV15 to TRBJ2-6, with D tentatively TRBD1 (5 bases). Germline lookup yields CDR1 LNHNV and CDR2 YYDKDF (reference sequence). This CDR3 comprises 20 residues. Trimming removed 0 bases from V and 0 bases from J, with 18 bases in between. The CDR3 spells CATSRDPTVSGPSGANVLTF. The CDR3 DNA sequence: TGTGCCACCAGCAGAGACCCGACGGTTTCAGGGCCCTCTGGGGCCAACGTCCTGACTTTC.

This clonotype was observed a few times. In DNA, the CDR3 is TGTGCCACGGAGAGCGGTTACAACGTCCTGACTTTC. Protein sequence: CATESGYNVLTF. The V and J genes are TRBV4-2 and TRBJ2-6; D is perhaps TRBD2 (5 bases). Trimming removed 10 bases at V and 9 bases at J, with 13 bases between. This CDR3 has 12 residues. Per the germline V gene, CDR1 is LGHNA and CDR2 is YNFKEQ.

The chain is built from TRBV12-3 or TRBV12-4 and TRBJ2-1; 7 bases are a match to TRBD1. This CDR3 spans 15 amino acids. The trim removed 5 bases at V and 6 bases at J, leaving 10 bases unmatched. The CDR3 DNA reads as TGTGCCAGCAGTCGACAGGGAACCCTCGCCAATGAGCAGTTCTTC. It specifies CASSRQGTLANEQFF.

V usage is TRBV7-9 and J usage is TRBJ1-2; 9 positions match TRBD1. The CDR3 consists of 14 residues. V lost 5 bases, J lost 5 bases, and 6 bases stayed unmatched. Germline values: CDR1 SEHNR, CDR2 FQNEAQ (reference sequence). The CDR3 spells CASSHEQGAYGYTF. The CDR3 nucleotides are TGTGCCAGCAGCCACGAACAGGGGGCTTATGGCTACACCTTC.

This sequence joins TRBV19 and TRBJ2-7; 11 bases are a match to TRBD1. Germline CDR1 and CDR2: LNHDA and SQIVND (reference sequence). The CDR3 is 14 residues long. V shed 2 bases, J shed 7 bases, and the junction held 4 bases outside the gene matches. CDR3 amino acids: CASSIKGTGGEQYF. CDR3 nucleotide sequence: TGTGCCAGTAGTATAAAAGGGACAGGGGGTGAGCAGTACTTC.

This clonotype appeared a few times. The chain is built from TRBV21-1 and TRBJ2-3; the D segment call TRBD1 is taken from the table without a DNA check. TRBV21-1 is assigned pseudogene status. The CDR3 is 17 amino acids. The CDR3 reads CASSKAPGMGSTDTQYF. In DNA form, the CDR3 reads TGTGCCAGCAGCAAAGCTCCAGGGATGGGAAGCACAGATACGCAGTATTTT.

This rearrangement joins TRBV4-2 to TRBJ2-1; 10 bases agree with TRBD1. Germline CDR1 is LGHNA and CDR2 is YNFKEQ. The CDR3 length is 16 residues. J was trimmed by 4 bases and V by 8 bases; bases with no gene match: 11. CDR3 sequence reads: CASRGPGQGMYNEQFF. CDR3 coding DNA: TGTGCCAGCCGGGGACCGGGACAGGGGATGTACAATGAGCAGTTCTTC.

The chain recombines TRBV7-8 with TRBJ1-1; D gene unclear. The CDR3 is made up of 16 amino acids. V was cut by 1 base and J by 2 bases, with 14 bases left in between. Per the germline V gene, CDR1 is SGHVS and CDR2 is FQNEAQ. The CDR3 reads CASSLGTTTLNTEAFF. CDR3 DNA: TGTGCCAGCAGCTTAGGTACTACGACCCTTAACACTGAAGCTTTCTTT.

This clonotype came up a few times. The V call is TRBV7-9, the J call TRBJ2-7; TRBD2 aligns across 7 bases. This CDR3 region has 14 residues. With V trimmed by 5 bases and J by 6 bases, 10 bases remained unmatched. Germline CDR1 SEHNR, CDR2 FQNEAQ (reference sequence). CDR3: CASSPGAGMGEQYF. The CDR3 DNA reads TGTGCCAGCAGCCCGGGAGCGGGGATGGGCGAGCAGTACTTC. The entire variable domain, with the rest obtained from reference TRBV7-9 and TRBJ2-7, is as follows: DTGVSQNPRHKITKRGQNVTFRCDPISEHNRLYWYRQTLGQGPEFLTYFQNEAQLEKSRLLSDRFSAERPKGSFSTLEIQRTEQGDSAMYLCASSPGAGMGEQYFGPGTRLTVT.

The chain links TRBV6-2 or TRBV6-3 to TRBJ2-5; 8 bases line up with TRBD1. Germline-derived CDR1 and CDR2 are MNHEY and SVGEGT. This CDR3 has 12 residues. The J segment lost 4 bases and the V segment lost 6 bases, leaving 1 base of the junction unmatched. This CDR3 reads CASRDRVETQYF. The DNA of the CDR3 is TGTGCCAGCAGGGACAGGGTAGAGACCCAGTACTTC.

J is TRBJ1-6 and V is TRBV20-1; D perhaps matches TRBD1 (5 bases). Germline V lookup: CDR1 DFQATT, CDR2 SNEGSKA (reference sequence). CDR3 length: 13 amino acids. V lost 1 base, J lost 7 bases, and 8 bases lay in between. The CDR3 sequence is CSARARQNSPLHF. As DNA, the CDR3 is TGCAGTGCTAGAGCCCGACAGAATTCACCCCTCCACTTT.

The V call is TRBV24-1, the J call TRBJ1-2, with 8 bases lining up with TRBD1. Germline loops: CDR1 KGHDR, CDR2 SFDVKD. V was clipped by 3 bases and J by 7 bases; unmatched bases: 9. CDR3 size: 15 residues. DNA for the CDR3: TGTGCCACCAGTGATCCCGGACAGGGAACAGTTGGCTACACCTTC. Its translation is CATSDPGQGTVGYTF.

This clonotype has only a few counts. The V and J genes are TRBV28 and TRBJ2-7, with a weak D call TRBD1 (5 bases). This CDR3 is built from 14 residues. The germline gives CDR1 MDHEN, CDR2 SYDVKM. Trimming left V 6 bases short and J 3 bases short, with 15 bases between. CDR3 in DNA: TGTGCCAGCAGCTCAGGGCGCCAGATCTACGAGCAGTACTTC. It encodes CASSSGRQIYEQYF.

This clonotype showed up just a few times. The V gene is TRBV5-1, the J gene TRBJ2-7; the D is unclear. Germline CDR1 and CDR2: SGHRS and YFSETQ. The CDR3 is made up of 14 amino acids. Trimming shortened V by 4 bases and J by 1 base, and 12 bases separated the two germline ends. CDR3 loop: CASSGRDVSYEQYF. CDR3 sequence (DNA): TGCGCCAGCAGCGGAAGAGACGTTTCCTACGAGCAGTACTTC.